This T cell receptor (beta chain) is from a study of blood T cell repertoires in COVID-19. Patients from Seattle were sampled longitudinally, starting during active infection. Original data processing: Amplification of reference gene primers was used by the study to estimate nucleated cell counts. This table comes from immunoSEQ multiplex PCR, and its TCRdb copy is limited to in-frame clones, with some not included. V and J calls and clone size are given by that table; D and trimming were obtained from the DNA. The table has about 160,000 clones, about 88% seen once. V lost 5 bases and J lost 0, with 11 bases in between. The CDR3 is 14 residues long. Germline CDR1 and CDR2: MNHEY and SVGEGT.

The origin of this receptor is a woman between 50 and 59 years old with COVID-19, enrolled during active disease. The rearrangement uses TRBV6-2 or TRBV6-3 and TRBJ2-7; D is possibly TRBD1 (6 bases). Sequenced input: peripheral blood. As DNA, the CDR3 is TGTGCCAGCAGTCGTACAGGGAGCTCCTACGAGCAGTACTTC. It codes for CASSRTGSSYEQYF.